A selection of T cell receptor beta chains follows, all from one sample in a study of T-cell memory formation after mild COVID-19. MiXCR, applied by TCRdb to the 5' RACE reads, yields one record per CDR3 protein. The profile covers 85,000 to 130,000 distinct CDR3 sequences, with more than 15% appearing a single time and 25% to 30% taken by the ten largest. Sequences were obtained from PBMCs or a T cell subset sorted from them (not recorded which). The source of these receptors is an adult woman who had mild COVID-19 (a few samples of this study predate the infection). Cell type and time point are not known. CDR3s include the opening cysteine and the closing phenylalanine or tryptophan. The D gene is left open where the match is weak. Clone size is given for some rows only: seen once, a few or many times, or a class if the clone is expanded.

D gene: -
clone size: -
V gene: TRBV5-5
J gene: TRBJ2-3
CDR3 DNA: TGTGCCAGCAGCTTTACAGGGATAGGGTTACCCGTCGCAGATACGCAGTATTTT
CDR3 protein: CASSFTGIGLPVADTQYF

D gene: -
clone size: few
V gene: TRBV5-1
J gene: TRBJ2-1
CDR3 DNA: TGCGCCAGCAGCTTGGCTCTGAGCTCCTACAATGAGCAGTTCTTC
CDR3 protein: CASSLALSSYNEQFF

D gene: -
clone size: -
V gene: TRBV5-4
J gene: TRBJ2-7
CDR3 DNA: TGTGCCAGCACCCCGGAGAGTAGGGGGGGCGAGCAGTACTTC
CDR3 protein: CASTPESRGGEQYF

D gene: TRBD1
clone size: few
V gene: TRBV9
J gene: TRBJ2-7
CDR3 DNA: TGTGCCAGCAGCTACCACCCAGGGGGCACCTACGAGCAGTACTTC
CDR3 protein: CASSYHPGGTYEQYF

D gene: -
clone size: -
V gene: TRBV19
J gene: TRBJ1-1
CDR3 DNA: TGTGCCAGTAGTATCTTCGGACACAGCCTCATTGAAGCTTTCTTT
CDR3 protein: CASSIFGHSLIEAFF

D gene: -
clone size: many
V gene: TRBV5-1
J gene: TRBJ2-7
CDR3 DNA: TGCGCCAGCAGTTCGAATCCGACACTGACCTACGAGCAGTACTTC
CDR3 protein: CASSSNPTLTYEQYF

D gene: -
clone size: few
V gene: TRBV4-1
J gene: TRBJ1-6
CDR3 DNA: TGCGCCAGCAGCCAAGAAGTTCGTTCACCCCTCCACTTT
CDR3 protein: CASSQEVRSPLHF

D gene: -
clone size: few
V gene: TRBV5-8
J gene: TRBJ1-4
CDR3 DNA: TGTGCCAGCAGCTTAGTAAACGATGAAAAACTGTTTTTT
CDR3 protein: CASSLVNDEKLFF

D gene: -
clone size: -
V gene: TRBV18
J gene: TRBJ1-1
CDR3 DNA: TGTGCCAGCTCACCACCCACCCGGACAGCCGTGAACACTGAAGCTTTCTTT
CDR3 protein: CASSPPTRTAVNTEAFF

D gene: -
clone size: -
V gene: TRBV7-6
J gene: TRBJ2-1
CDR3 DNA: TGTGCCAGCAGCTTACAAGGGAGCTCCTACAATGAGCAGTTCTTC
CDR3 protein: CASSLQGSSYNEQFF

D gene: TRBD2
clone size: -
V gene: TRBV5-8
J gene: TRBJ2-1
CDR3 DNA: TGTGCCAGCGACTTAGGGGAGGGCCCCAATGAGCAGTTCTTC
CDR3 protein: CASDLGEGPNEQFF